These T cell receptor beta chains were read from a single sample in a study of blood T cell repertoires in COVID-19. Assay used: immunoSEQ multiplex PCR; TCRdb lists only in-frame clones, some missing. The data contain over 90,000 clones, over 75% of them seen just once; the ten biggest clones take up 4% to 6%. Sample: peripheral blood. The receptor set was obtained from a man aged 50-60 years with acute or convalescent COVID-19. Both conserved end residues are part of each CDR3. D genes are given only for firm matches. Only part of the rows carry a size: once, few, many, or a class if the clone is expanded.

clone_size	v_call	j_call	d_call	cdr3_nt	cdr3_aa
-	TRBV5-1	TRBJ2-3	TRBD2	TGCGCCAGCAGCTTGCGTCGGCGGGAGGACGGAAATACGCAGTATTTT	CASSLRRREDGNTQYF
-	TRBV28	TRBJ1-4	TRBD1	TGTGCCAGCAGTGGGGACAGGGGGTACGAAAAACTGTTTTTT	CASSGDRGYEKLFF
-	TRBV20-1	TRBJ2-1	TRBD2	TGCAGTGCTAGTATCCTAGCGGGAGCCGACAATGAGCAGTTCTTC	CSASILAGADNEQFF
few	TRBV6-5	TRBJ1-1	TRBD1	TGTGCCAGCAGTACCGGGACAGGAAGTCTTGAAGCTTTCTTT	CASSTGTGSLEAFF
-	TRBV11-3	TRBJ2-1	TRBD1	TGTGCCAGCAGCAGTAGAGGGACAGGGGCGGTCAATGAGCAGTTCTTC	CASSSRGTGAVNEQFF
once	TRBV30	TRBJ1-1	-	TGTGCCTGGAGTGTTGGAGGGATTAGCACTGAAGCTTTCTTT	CAWSVGGISTEAFF
-	TRBV6-2/TRBV6-3	TRBJ2-7	TRBD2	TGTGCCAGCAGTTACTCCGGCGGGAGGCCTTACGAGCAGTACTTC	CASSYSGGRPYEQYF
-	TRBV7-6	TRBJ2-2	-	TGTGCCAGCAGCATAGGACGGGATCGAGAAACCGGGGAGCTGTTTTTT	CASSIGRDRETGELFF
-	TRBV19	TRBJ2-7	-	TGTGCCAGTAGCCCCGGTTTATACGAGCAGTACTTC	CASSPGLYEQYF
-	TRBV7-2	TRBJ2-7	TRBD2	TGTGCCAGCAGCTTAGTAGGGACTAGCGGATTTATTTCCTACGAGCAGTACTTC	CASSLVGTSGFISYEQYF
-	TRBV2	TRBJ2-6	-	TGTGCCAGCAGTGTTTGGTCATCTAGTGGGGCCAACGTCCTGACTTTC	CASSVWSSSGANVLTF